This record looks at one TCR beta chain sequence and its context. Germline loops: CDR1 MNHEY, CDR2 SMNVEV (reference sequence). Trimming stripped 3 bases from V and 4 bases from J, with 7 bases between. The CDR3 has 13 amino acids. Allocation to cohorts depended on clinical history reported by the participants. The source of the sample is a study of blood T cell repertoires in COVID-19. Study-level background: Both acute and convalescent COVID-19 samples were obtained from the United States, Italy and Spain. Sources were T cells, B-cell-depleted T cells, or PBMCs; the material itself was cDNA or gDNA.

Produced via immunoSEQ multiplex PCR; TCRdb's table is partial and in-frame only. The table lists more than 200,000 clones, approximately 86% of them singletons. The sequence derives from a woman aged 45-65 years who had recovered from COVID-19. Material for sequencing was PBMCs or T cells enriched from blood (not recorded which). This sequence joins TRBV27 and TRBJ2-1; a possible D gene is TRBD2 (5 bases). The CDR3 nucleotides are TGTGCCAGCAGTTTGGGGAGATACAATGAGCAGTTCTTC. This encodes CASSLGRYNEQFF.